Sequencing of this T cell receptor (beta chain) was carried out in a study of graft-versus-host responses after intestinal transplantation. For the study at large: After anti-thymocyte globulin induction, recipients took tacrolimus and steroids for around three years. Study-wide results and limits: Recipient marrow contained GvH clones, some of which appeared first in ileum or blood. Within the allografts of patients who had graft-donor T cell macrochimerism, graft-versus-host to host-versus-graft clonal ratios were high.

Lamina propria and intraepithelial lymphocytes were released by processing graft tissue. The CDR3 runs 13 residues. CDR1 and CDR2 (germline): SNHLY, FYNNEI. Germline trimming cut 6 bases from V and 5 bases from J; bases unmatched to any gene: 3. Notes on this clone: The antigen is unknown.

Repertoires were generated with immunoSEQ multiplex PCR, while TCRdb's copy carries only in-frame clones and drops some. Among approximately 37,000 clones, roughly 90% were seen once, and the ten largest hold roughly 18%. The clonotype comes from a human patient who received an intestinal transplant, so some T cells may come from the graft donor. The gene calls are TRBV2 and TRBJ2-7; 11 bases map to TRBD1. The sample in question was ileum tissue, obtained about 200 days after intestinal transplant. The DNA for the CDR3 is TGTGCCAGCAGCGGACAGGGGGCGGACGAGCAGTACTTC. Encoded protein: CASSGQGADEQYF.